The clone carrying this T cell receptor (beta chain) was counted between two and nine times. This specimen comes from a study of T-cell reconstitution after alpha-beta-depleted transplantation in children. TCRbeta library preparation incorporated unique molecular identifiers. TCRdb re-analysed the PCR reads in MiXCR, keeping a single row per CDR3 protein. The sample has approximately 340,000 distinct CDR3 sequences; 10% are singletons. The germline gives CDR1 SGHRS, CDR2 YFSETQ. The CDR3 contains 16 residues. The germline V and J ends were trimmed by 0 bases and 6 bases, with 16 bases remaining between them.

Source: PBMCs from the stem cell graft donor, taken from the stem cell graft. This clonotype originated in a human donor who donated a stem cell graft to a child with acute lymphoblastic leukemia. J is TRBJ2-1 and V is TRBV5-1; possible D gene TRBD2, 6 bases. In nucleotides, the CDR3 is TGCGCCAGCAGCTTGGACCCAGGCGGGACGGTCAATGAGCAGTTCTTC. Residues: CASSLDPGGTVNEQFF.